Following are 5 T cell receptor beta chains from one sample sequenced in a study of shared clonotypes between healthy human individuals. Positively selected for CCR7, the CD45RO-negative cells used as naive CD8 cells excluded terminally differentiated effector memory CD45RA+ cells. Libraries were prepared by immunoSEQ multiplex PCR; TCRdb keeps only in-frame clonotypes and omits some of them. The table has about 2 million clones, roughly 94% seen once. The sample was naive CD8+ T cells sorted from blood. All receptors derive from a man between 18 and 35 years old in good health.

This rearrangement joins TRBV5-4 to TRBJ2-7; 8 bases fit TRBD2. The V gene's germline CDR1 is SGHNT and CDR2 YYREEE (reference sequence). The length of the CDR3 is 14 residues. The trim removed 2 bases at V and 5 bases at J, leaving 6 bases unmatched. CDR3 amino acids: CASSLAGVVDEQYF. CDR3 bases: TGTGCCAGCAGCTTAGCGGGAGTAGTCGACGAGCAGTACTTC.

The chain carries TRBV19 and TRBJ1-2, with D hard to call. The CDR3 runs to 14 residues. In germline, CDR1 is LNHDA, CDR2 SQIVND (reference sequence). The ends were cut back, 0 bases at V and 4 bases at J, with 9 bases in the middle. The CDR3 here is CASSIEGIGYGYTF. Written as DNA, the CDR3 is TGTGCCAGTAGTATAGAGGGGATCGGCTATGGCTACACCTTC.

The chain has TRBV7-9 and TRBJ1-3, with 7 bases matching TRBD1. Germline values: CDR1 SEHNR, CDR2 FQNEAQ (reference sequence). Germline trimming cut 5 bases from V and 16 bases from J; bases unmatched to any gene: 14. There are 13 residues in the CDR3. Written as DNA, the CDR3 is TGTGCCAGCAGCGGGGGGGACAGTCCGAGTAACTATTTT. It codes for CASSGGDSPSNYF.

V is TRBV7-9 and J is TRBJ2-7, with a possible D match to TRBD1 (6 bases). Trimming stripped 4 bases from V and 6 bases from J, with 10 bases between. CDR1 is SEHNR, CDR2 FQNEAQ, per germline (reference sequence). The CDR3 is made up of 12 amino acids. The CDR3 sequence: CASSSDSFEQYF. The DNA of the CDR3 is TGTGCCAGCAGCTCGGACAGTTTCGAGCAGTACTTC.

This chain uses TRBV9 with TRBJ2-1; D is uncertain. V was shortened by 4 bases and J by 8 bases, with 13 bases between the two germline ends. The germline V gene has CDR1 SGDLS and CDR2 YYNGEE. This CDR3 spans 13 amino acids. The CDR3 DNA is TGTGCCAGCAGCCCCCCTCCTTGGGATGAGCAGTTCTTC. Encoded protein: CASSPPPWDEQFF.